Following are 25 T cell receptor beta chains from one sample sequenced in a study of T cell repertoires in cytomegalovirus infection. In TCRdb, the reads were re-called with MiXCR into one record per CDR3 protein. Found here are 480,000 or so distinct CDR3 sequences, about 11% of them singletons; the top ten hold about a tenth. The sample taken for sequencing was PBMCs. Receptors were obtained from a human donor in good health (CMV status not recorded). Some clones in this sample may be carry-over from other donors' samples.

CDR3 in DNA: TGTGCCAGCAGCCAAACCGGGACTCCTCACTACGAGCAGTACTTC. Protein: CASSQTGTPHYEQYF. The chain carries TRBV3-1 and TRBJ2-7; TRBD2 is a possible D gene (6 bases). Trimming stripped 2 bases from V and 3 bases from J, with 14 bases between. The CDR3 is 15 residues long. Germline V gene sequence: CDR1 LGHDT, CDR2 YNNKEL (reference sequence).

In this sample, this clonotype turned up many times. The V call is TRBV6-1, the J call TRBJ2-5; 10 bases align to TRBD2. V shed 2 bases, J shed 5 bases, and the junction held 2 bases outside the gene matches. The CDR3 runs 14 residues. CDR1 and CDR2 (germline): MNHNS, SASEGT. The CDR3 DNA reads as TGTGCCAGCAGTGAACTAGCGGGGGTGGAGACCCAGTACTTC. Protein: CASSELAGVETQYF.

V is TRBV13 and J is TRBJ1-5; 7 positions match TRBD1. Trimming removed 0 bases from V and 6 bases from J; junction bases left unmatched: 5. Germline V gene data show CDR1 as PRHDT and CDR2 as FYEKMQ (reference sequence). The length of the CDR3 is 15 residues. CDR3 loop: CASSLGQGEIQPQHF. As DNA, the CDR3 is TGTGCCAGCAGCTTAGGGCAGGGGGAAATTCAGCCCCAGCATTTT.

This rearrangement joins TRBV3-1 to TRBJ1-5; D gene unclear. Looked up from germline, CDR1 is LGHDT and CDR2 is YNNKEL (reference sequence). The CDR3 sequence is 13 residues long. The V gene lost 8 bases and the J gene lost 0 bases, with 8 bases spanning the gap. The CDR3 nucleotides read TGTGCCAGCGCGGCGGATAGCAATCAGCCCCAGCATTTT. Translating gives CASAADSNQPQHF.

This clonotype has at least ten counts. The chain has TRBV12-3 or TRBV12-4 and TRBJ2-7; 15 bases align to TRBD2. With 0 bases clipped from V and 2 bases from J, the junction kept 5 bases outside the gene matches. The CDR3 extends over 18 amino acids. The CDR3 bases are TGTGCCAGCAGTTTAGCGTCGGGACTAGCGGGAGGCGCCTACGAGCAGTACTTC. This sequence encodes CASSLASGLAGGAYEQYF.

On this clonotype: This may arise from a read error, as a much more abundant clone is one base away. The rearrangement uses TRBV5-6 and TRBJ2-1; 12 nucleotides match TRBD1. The CDR3 totals 16 residues. Per germline, CDR1 SGHDT and CDR2 YYEEEE. The chain's CDR3 is CASGFRGGTGGSEQFF. The CDR3 nucleotides read TGTGCCAGCGGCTTTCGAGGGGGGACAGGGGGCAGTGAGCAGTTCTTC.

This clonotype has a count of ten or more. The chain carries TRBV12-3 or TRBV12-4 and TRBJ1-4; D is undetermined. CDR3 length equals 14 residues. The germline V and J ends were trimmed by 6 bases and 4 bases, with 12 bases remaining between them. CDR3 DNA: TGTGCCAGCAGCGACCGAGGCGGTAATGAAAAACTGTTTTTT. Amino acids: CASSDRGGNEKLFF.

In its sample, this clonotype was seen many times. This chain links TRBV29-1 with TRBJ1-2, with 7 bases identical to TRBD1. Germline V gene sequence: CDR1 SQVTM, CDR2 ANQGSEA. This CDR3 is 14 amino acids long. The trim removed 4 bases at V and 7 bases at J, leaving 12 bases unmatched. CDR3 in amino acids: CSVAPGEGAGGYTF. CDR3 in DNA: TGCAGCGTTGCCCCCGGGGAGGGGGCAGGTGGCTACACCTTC.

This rearrangement joins TRBV29-1 to TRBJ1-1, with no clear D. Germline assignment: CDR1 SQVTM and CDR2 ANQGSEA. This CDR3 comprises 12 residues. V lost 6 bases, J lost 10 bases, and 18 bases lay in between. The CDR3 DNA reads as TGCAGCGTGCGGGTAAATAGGCCTGGAGCTTTCTTT. It yields the protein CSVRVNRPGAFF.

This clonotype was recorded at least ten times. The chain links TRBV19 to TRBJ1-1, with D possibly matching TRBD1 (6 bases). Germline-derived CDR1 and CDR2 are LNHDA and SQIVND (reference sequence). This CDR3 spans 15 amino acids. Deletions cut 1 base from V and 4 bases from J, with 13 bases between. This CDR3 reads CASSIVGRGGTEAFF. The CDR3, as DNA: TGTGCCAGTAGTATAGTCGGCAGGGGAGGCACTGAAGCTTTCTTT.

This clonotype was observed at least ten times. The rearrangement links TRBV7-2 to TRBJ1-4; D is unclear. CDR3 length: 15 residues. Trimming removed 0 bases at V and 8 bases at J, with 13 bases between. CDR1 and CDR2 (germline): SGHTA, FQGNSA. CDR3 sequence: CASSLALRAGEKLFF. The CDR3 DNA sequence: TGTGCCAGCAGCTTAGCCTTGCGGGCGGGGGAAAAACTGTTTTTT. Filled out from reference TRBV7-2 and TRBJ1-4, the complete variable domain reads GAGVSQSPSNKVTEKGKDVELRCDPISGHTALYWYRQSLGQGLEFLIYFQGNSAPDKSGLPSDRFSAERTGGSVSTLTIQRTQQEDSAVYLCASSLALRAGEKLFFGSGTQLSVL.

V usage is TRBV6-5 and J usage is TRBJ1-2, with 7 nucleotides matching TRBD1. The CDR3 is 15 residues long. Germline-derived CDR1 and CDR2 are MNHEY and SVGAGI. The J segment lost 11 bases and the V segment lost 2 bases, leaving 14 bases of the junction unmatched. The CDR3 protein is CASSYLGTPEGAYTF. The CDR3 bases are TGTGCCAGCAGTTACCTAGGGACACCCGAGGGGGCTTACACCTTC.

This clonotype was seen many times. The V gene is TRBV7-9, the J gene TRBJ2-1; TRBD1 or TRBD2 may be the D gene (6 bases each). V dropped 1 base and J dropped 0 bases, with 19 bases sitting between them. CDR3 size: 19 residues. Germline V gene data show CDR1 as SEHNR and CDR2 as FQNEAQ (reference sequence). DNA of the CDR3: TGTGCCAGCAGCTTAGTTCTCCGGGGGCGAGGAAACTCCTACAATGAGCAGTTCTTC. Translating gives CASSLVLRGRGNSYNEQFF.

The table lists this clonotype with many counts. This rearrangement joins TRBV11-1 to TRBJ1-1; D is unclear. Germline CDR1 is SGHAT and CDR2 is FQDESV (reference sequence). Trimming left V 6 bases short and J 1 base short, with 18 bases between. The length of the CDR3 is 16 residues. The CDR3 region is CASRGPRTQRNTEAFF. In DNA form, the CDR3 reads TGTGCCAGCAGAGGCCCCCGGACCCAACGGAACACTGAAGCTTTCTTT.

This clonotype has at least ten counts. The J gene is TRBJ2-1, the V gene TRBV28, with D possibly matching TRBD2 (5 bases). This CDR3 comprises 15 residues. Trimming removed 5 bases from V and 3 bases from J, with 14 bases in between. CDR1 and CDR2 (germline): MDHEN, SYDVKM. This CDR3 reads CASSPDSTHYNEQFF. In DNA, the CDR3 is TGTGCCAGCAGTCCGGACTCGACCCACTACAATGAGCAGTTCTTC.

This clonotype was detected once. The chain employs TRBV18 and TRBJ2-1; TRBD2 matches 8 bases. Germline V gives CDR1 KGHSH, CDR2 LQKENI. V lost 6 bases, J lost 3 bases, and 10 bases stayed unmatched. The CDR3 has 16 amino acids. The CDR3 DNA reads as TGTGCCAGCTCTCCAAACGGGGGGGTTGGCTACAATGAGCAGTTCTTC. Its translation: CASSPNGGVGYNEQFF.

This clonotype showed up many times. This sequence joins TRBV7-2 and TRBJ2-1; TRBD2 aligns across 11 bases. The CDR3 is made up of 19 amino acids. Germline V gene data show CDR1 as SGHTA and CDR2 as FQGNSA. V lost 5 bases, J lost 2 bases, and 14 bases stayed unmatched. CDR3 in amino acids: CASSPTGTSGTGPYNEQFF. As DNA, the CDR3 is TGTGCCAGCAGCCCCACCGGGACTAGCGGAACCGGCCCCTACAATGAGCAGTTCTTC.

This clonotype was counted ten times or more. This chain uses TRBV7-8 with TRBJ2-3; 8 positions match TRBD2. Trimming at V came to 5 bases and at J to 7 bases, leaving 8 bases not matched to a gene. This CDR3 contains 14 residues. Germline assignment: CDR1 SGHVS and CDR2 FQNEAQ. CDR3: CASSLGTRLNTQYF. CDR3 nucleotides: TGTGCCAGCAGCCTGGGGACTAGATTGAATACGCAGTATTTT.

There are many counts of this clonotype. This chain links TRBV2 with TRBJ2-7; D not resolved. Germline V lookup: CDR1 SNHLY, CDR2 FYNNEI. This CDR3 comprises 13 residues. Trimming removed 4 bases at V and 3 bases at J, with 10 bases between. In nucleotides, the CDR3 is TGTGCCAGCAGTGTACGGCTAAACTACGAGCAGTACTTC. This gives the protein CASSVRLNYEQYF.

This clonotype was seen only a few times. This chain joins TRBV4-1 and TRBJ1-2; D unresolved. CDR3 length equals 17 residues. Germline CDR1 and CDR2: MGHRA and YSYEKL. Trimming took 3 bases from V and 0 from J, leaving 17 bases between them. DNA of the CDR3: TGCGCCAGCAGCCACCGATTTACTAGCGGAGCTAACTATGGCTACACCTTC. Protein: CASSHRFTSGANYGYTF.

This clonotype was counted ten times or more. CDR3 loop: CASSLQGVETQYF. CDR3 DNA: TGTGCCAGCAGCTTACAGGGAGTAGAGACCCAGTACTTC. The chain carries TRBV28 and TRBJ2-5, with a tentative D call TRBD1 (6 bases). The V end lost 6 bases, the J end lost 4 bases, and 12 bases lay between the germline ends. This CDR3 spans 13 amino acids. Germline CDR1 and CDR2: MDHEN and SYDVKM.

This clonotype was seen repeatedly, ten times or more. The rearrangement joins TRBV6-1 to TRBJ1-2; 7 bases map to TRBD1. Germline assignment: CDR1 MNHNS and CDR2 SASEGT. V shed 2 bases and J 0 bases; nucleotides not matched to a gene: 3. This CDR3 comprises 15 residues. The CDR3 region is CASSEWDSTNYGYTF. The CDR3 DNA reads TGTGCCAGCAGTGAATGGGACAGCACTAACTATGGCTACACCTTC.

This clonotype has more than one count but fewer than ten. As DNA, the CDR3 is TGTGCCAGCAGCTTAGCCGAGGACAGGGGGTATGGCTACACCTTC. Residues: CASSLAEDRGYGYTF. This chain connects TRBV13 to TRBJ1-2, with 10 bases identical to TRBD1. V lost 1 base to trimming and J lost 5 bases; unmatched junction nucleotides: 4. This CDR3 has 15 residues. The V gene's germline CDR1 is PRHDT and CDR2 FYEKMQ (reference sequence).

This chain uses TRBV11-2 with TRBJ2-7; perhaps TRBD1 as D (6 bases). Germline CDR1 is SGHAT and CDR2 is FQNNGV. Trimming took off 3 bases at V and 2 bases at J, with 8 bases between the two ends. The CDR3 runs 13 residues. Written as DNA, the CDR3 is TGTGCCAGCAGCTTTAACAGGGCCTACGAGCAGTACTTC. Translation gives CASSFNRAYEQYF.

The chain uses TRBV28 and TRBJ2-2; 8 nucleotides align to TRBD2. Germline lookup yields CDR1 MDHEN and CDR2 SYDVKM. The ends lost 6 bases at V and 5 bases at J; junction bases unmatched: 2. This CDR3 comprises 13 residues. The CDR3 DNA follows: TGTGCCAGCAGGACTAGCGATACCGGGGAGCTGTTTTTT. Amino acids: CASRTSDTGELFF. Complete variable domain (other parts from reference TRBV28 and TRBJ2-2): DVKVTQSSRYLVKRTGEKVFLECVQDMDHENMFWYRQDPGLGLRLIYFSYDVKMKEKGDIPEGYSVSREKKERFSLILESASTNQTSMYLCASRTSDTGELFFGEGSRLTVL.